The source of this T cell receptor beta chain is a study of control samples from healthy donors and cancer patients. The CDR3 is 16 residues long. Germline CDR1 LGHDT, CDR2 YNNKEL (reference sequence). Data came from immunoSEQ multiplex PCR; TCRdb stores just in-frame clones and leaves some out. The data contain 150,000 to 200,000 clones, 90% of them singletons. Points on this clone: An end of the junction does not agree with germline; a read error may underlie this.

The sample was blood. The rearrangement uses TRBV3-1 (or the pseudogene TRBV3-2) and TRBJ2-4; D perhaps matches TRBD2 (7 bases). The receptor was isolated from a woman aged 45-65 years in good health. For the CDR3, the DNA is TGTGCCAGCAGACAAGGGGGGGATTCCAGAGGAAACATTCAGTACTTC. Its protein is CASRQGGDSRGNIQYF.